This entry lists 6 T cell receptor beta chains sequenced from one sample in a study of identical twins. TCRdb used MiXCR to reprocess the 5' RACE reads, holding one entry per CDR3 protein. The sample records roughly 150,000 distinct CDR3 sequences, approximately 4% being singletons. Sample: memory T cells sorted from blood. The receptors were gathered from a young man in good health.

In this sample, this clonotype turned up many times. V is TRBV7-2 and J is TRBJ1-5; D not certain. The V end lost 5 bases, the J end lost 0 bases, and 14 bases lay between the germline ends. CDR1 is SGHTA and CDR2 is FQGNSA in the germline V gene. The CDR3 is 16 amino acids. The CDR3 here is CASSAGSTFSNQPQHF. For the CDR3, the DNA is TGTGCCAGCAGCGCCGGGTCAACTTTTAGCAATCAGCCCCAGCATTTT.

This clonotype was counted only a few times. The chain combines TRBV18 with TRBJ2-2, with a tentative D call TRBD2 (6 bases). Germline values: CDR1 KGHSH, CDR2 LQKENI. The V gene lost 1 base and the J gene lost 2 bases, with 20 bases spanning the gap. The CDR3 consists of 19 residues. The CDR3 here is CASSPLTRTPGFNTGELFF. In nucleotides, the CDR3 is TGTGCCAGCTCACCACTGACTAGAACGCCGGGATTCAACACCGGGGAGCTGTTTTTT.

This clonotype was counted at least ten times. The V and J genes are TRBV27 and TRBJ1-6, with D possibly TRBD1 on 6 matching bases. Trimming took 8 bases from V and 7 from J, leaving 15 bases between them. CDR3 size: 14 residues. Germline-derived CDR1 and CDR2 are MNHEY and SMNVEV (reference sequence). CDR3 coding DNA: TGTGCCAGCGCCCTCGGGGGCCGGAATTCACCCCTCCACTTT. It codes for CASALGGRNSPLHF.

This clonotype was recorded at least ten times. This chain uses TRBV3-1 with TRBJ2-7; the D is unclear. This CDR3 contains 14 residues. The germline gives CDR1 LGHDT, CDR2 YNNKEL (reference sequence). V was trimmed by 0 bases and J by 3 bases, leaving 9 bases between them. Written as DNA, the CDR3 is TGTGCCAGCAGCCAAGAAGGCAGTGACTACGAGCAGTACTTC. Translating gives CASSQEGSDYEQYF.

In its sample, this clonotype was seen many times. J is TRBJ2-4 and V is TRBV24-1; D may be TRBD1 (5 bases). Trimming removed 3 bases at V and 6 bases at J, with 11 bases between. CDR3 length: 14 amino acids. Looked up from germline, CDR1 is KGHDR and CDR2 is SFDVKD. CDR3 loop: CATSDPRQTNIQYF. The CDR3 DNA reads TGTGCCACCAGTGATCCTCGACAGACAAACATTCAGTACTTC.

Many counts were recorded for this clonotype. The chain employs TRBV4-2 and TRBJ2-1, with TRBD2 as a possible D gene (5 bases). In germline, CDR1 is LGHNA, CDR2 YNFKEQ. V lost 0 bases and J 9 bases, leaving 9 bases between the germline ends. The CDR3 totals 13 residues. CDR3 bases: TGTGCCAGCAGCCAAGAACGGGATTTTGAGCAGTTCTTC. Its protein product is CASSQERDFEQFF.